The present T cell receptor beta chain was sequenced within a study of T cell responses to AZD1222 COVID-19 vaccine. Deletions cut 6 bases from V and 7 bases from J, with 10 bases between. The germline gives CDR1 SEHNR, CDR2 FQNEAQ (reference sequence). CDR3 size: 12 residues. The protocol was immunoSEQ multiplex PCR, while the TCRdb copy is restricted to in-frame clones and leaves out a portion. Among 130,000 to 150,000 clones, roughly 91% were seen once, and the ten largest hold about 1.8%. The material was peripheral blood, obtained 28 days after the second AZD1222 dose. The TCR sequence derives from an adult who received the AZD1222 COVID-19 vaccine. V gene TRBV7-9 combines with J gene TRBJ2-1; D is possibly TRBD2 (5 bases). The CDR3 bases are TGTGCCAGCAGTTCACTAGGAAATGAGCAGTTCTTC. As protein: CASSSLGNEQFF.